This passage covers 15 T cell receptor beta chains from one sample sequenced in a study of graft-versus-host responses after intestinal transplantation. Assay used: immunoSEQ multiplex PCR; TCRdb lists only in-frame clones, some missing. The sample comprises about 88,000 clones, less than 95% of which are singletons, and approximately 0.32% rests with the top ten. The antigens these receptors bind are not known. The material sequenced was unstimulated CD4+ T cells sorted from spleen or lymph node cells, taken before transplant. These receptors came from a human donor who was the organ donor for an intestinal transplant.

CDR3 sequence reads: CASSLGPSGGFQETQYF. Here the CDR3 DNA reads TGTGCCAGCAGCTTAGGCCCTAGCGGGGGGTTTCAAGAGACCCAGTACTTC. The J gene is TRBJ2-5, the V gene TRBV11-2, with 11 bases lining up with TRBD2. CDR3 length: 17 amino acids. V lost 1 base to trimming and J lost 2 bases; unmatched junction nucleotides: 6. Germline values: CDR1 SGHAT, CDR2 FQNNGV.

The rearrangement links TRBV30 to TRBJ2-1, with a tentative D call TRBD2 (6 bases). Trimming cost V 2 bases and J 5 bases, with 16 bases left between them. This CDR3 spans 15 amino acids. Germline assignment: CDR1 GTSNPN and CDR2 SVGIG (reference sequence). CDR3 sequence (DNA): TGTGCCTGGAGTTTCCCCACTAGCCCCCACAATGAGCAGTTCTTC. It translates to CAWSFPTSPHNEQFF. Combining the CDR3 with reference TRBV30 and TRBJ2-1 gives the whole variable domain SQTIHQWPATLVQPVGSPLSLECTVEGTSNPNLYWYRQAAGRGLQLLFYSVGIGQISSEVPQNLSASRPQDRQFILSSKKLLLSDSGFYLCAWSFPTSPHNEQFFGPGTRLTVL.

This clone has just one count. The CDR3 DNA is TGTGCCAGTAGTATGGCTAGCAATCAGCCCCAGCATTTT. As protein: CASSMASNQPQHF. The rearrangement joins TRBV19 to TRBJ1-5; no clear D. In germline, CDR1 is LNHDA, CDR2 SQIVND (reference sequence). There are 13 residues in the CDR3. With 3 bases removed from V and 0 bases from J, the gap between germline ends came to 3 bases.

This chain connects TRBV30 to TRBJ1-1; the match to TRBD1 covers 11 bases. CDR1 and CDR2 from the germline V gene are GTSNPN and SVGIG (reference sequence). The CDR3 is 16 residues long. Germline trimming cut 3 bases from V and 5 bases from J; bases unmatched to any gene: 11. The CDR3 coding sequence is TGTGCCTGGAGGGATGACCCGGGACAGGGGGGAACTGAAGCTTTCTTT. Translated, it gives CAWRDDPGQGGTEAFF.

Note on this clone: At one end, the junction sequence differs from germline, possibly due to a read error. The chain uses TRBV7-7 and TRBJ2-5; 7 bases agree with TRBD2. Germline values: CDR1 SSHAT, CDR2 FNYEAQ (reference sequence). The CDR3 is 15 residues long. As DNA, the CDR3 is TGTGCTAGCAGCTTCGGGGGGTTATTCCAAGAGACCCAGTACTTC. Protein product: CASSFGGLFQETQYF.

The CDR3 DNA follows: TGTGCCAGCACCCCGGGTGGAGGGCCTAACTATGGCTACACCTTC. Translating it yields CASTPGGGPNYGYTF. The chain recombines TRBV28 with TRBJ1-2; unclear D gene. The germline CDR1 and CDR2 sequences are MDHEN and SYDVKM. This CDR3 is built from 15 residues. Deletions cut 7 bases from V and 0 bases from J, with 15 bases between.

The chain links TRBV11-3 to TRBJ1-1; 10 bases fit TRBD1. The V gene's germline CDR1 is SGHNT and CDR2 YENEEA. The CDR3 loop spans 16 amino acids. Germline trimming cut 5 bases from V and 1 base from J; bases unmatched to any gene: 7. CDR3 sequence reads: CASSRPGQGRNTEAFF. The CDR3 DNA reads TGTGCCAGCAGCCGTCCGGGACAGGGGAGGAACACTGAAGCTTTCTTT.

The chain employs TRBV10-3 and TRBJ1-2, with 8 positions matching TRBD1. Losses at the gene ends were 2 bases for V and 0 bases for J; bases not matched to a gene: 5. Per the germline V gene, CDR1 is ENHRY and CDR2 is SYGVKD. CDR3 length: 16 amino acids. CDR3 coding DNA: TGTGCCATCAGTGAGACCGGGACAGGCCCTAACTATGGCTACACCTTC. It specifies CAISETGTGPNYGYTF.

The gene calls are TRBV4-2 and TRBJ2-2, with 7 bases matching TRBD2. This CDR3 contains 17 residues. V dropped 4 bases and J dropped 3; count of bases not matched to a gene: 11. CDR1 is LGHNA, CDR2 YNFKEQ, per germline. The CDR3 reads CASSLIGRAIDTGELFF. The CDR3 nucleotides are TGTGCCAGCAGCCTTATTGGGAGGGCCATTGACACCGGGGAGCTGTTTTTT.

The chain carries TRBV30 and TRBJ2-7, with no clear D. Trimming took 0 bases from V and 5 from J, leaving 5 bases between them. CDR1 is GTSNPN, CDR2 SVGIG, per germline (reference sequence). The CDR3 consists of 11 residues. CDR3 DNA sequence: TGTGCCTGGAGTGTTTTCAACGAGCAGTACTTC. Its translation is CAWSVFNEQYF.

The rearrangement uses TRBV29-1 and TRBJ2-7; 7 bases match TRBD2. Germline V gives CDR1 SQVTM, CDR2 ANQGSEA. The CDR3 extends over 14 amino acids. V lost 5 bases, J lost 5 bases, and 12 bases stayed unmatched. The CDR3 sequence: CSVRPSGVVDEQYF. Written as DNA, the CDR3 is TGCAGCGTTCGTCCTAGCGGTGTTGTGGACGAGCAGTACTTC.

The CDR3 nucleotides read TGCGCCAGCAGCTTCAGTCAAGAGACCCAGTACTTC. It codes for CASSFSQETQYF. The rearrangement joins TRBV5-1 to TRBJ2-5; D gene ambiguous. The length of the CDR3 is 12 residues. CDR1 is SGHRS and CDR2 is YFSETQ in the germline V gene. The germline V and J ends were trimmed by 2 bases and 2 bases, with 4 bases remaining between them. The full variable domain, completed using reference TRBV5-1 and TRBJ2-5, is KAGVTQTPRYLIKTRGQQVTLSCSPISGHRSVSWYQQTPGQGLQFLFEYFSETQRNKGNFPGRFSGRQFSNSRSEMNVSTLELGDSALYLCASSFSQETQYFGPGTRLLVL.

This clone was recorded only once. The V call is TRBV7-3, the J call TRBJ2-2; 7 positions match TRBD2. The CDR3 runs to 16 residues. Germline V CDR1 and CDR2: SGHTA, FQGTGA. With 2 bases clipped from V and 1 base from J, the junction kept 4 bases outside the gene matches. The CDR3 sequence: CASSLDPGGNTGELFF. CDR3 DNA: TGTGCCAGCAGCTTAGACCCGGGGGGGAACACCGGGGAGCTGTTTTTT. The full variable domain, completed using reference TRBV7-3 and TRBJ2-2, is GAGVSQTPSNKVTEKGKYVELRCDPISGHTALYWYRQSLGQGPEFLIYFQGTGAADDSGLPNDRFFAVRPEGSVSTLKIQRTERGDSAVYLCASSLDPGGNTGELFFGEGSRLTVL.

The chain combines TRBV27 with TRBJ2-6; a possible D gene is TRBD1 (5 bases). CDR1 and CDR2 from the germline V gene are MNHEY and SMNVEV (reference sequence). The CDR3 runs to 15 residues. V was cut by 8 bases and J by 1 base, with 12 bases left in between. CDR3 bases: TGTGCCAGCCGATCCAGGGCTTCTGGGGCCAACGTCCTGACTTTC. Protein product: CASRSRASGANVLTF.

The chain couples TRBV30 to TRBJ1-2; 7 nucleotides agree with TRBD1. Germline V CDR1 and CDR2: GTSNPN, SVGIG (reference sequence). The CDR3 has 16 amino acids. Losses at the gene ends were 5 bases for V and 5 bases for J; bases not matched to a gene: 17. This CDR3 is CAWGVLRDSWKYGYTF. CDR3 in DNA: TGTGCCTGGGGAGTTTTGCGGGACAGCTGGAAATATGGCTACACCTTC. Full variable domain (rest looked up from reference TRBV30 and TRBJ1-2): SQTIHQWPATLVQPVGSPLSLECTVEGTSNPNLYWYRQAAGRGLQLLFYSVGIGQISSEVPQNLSASRPQDRQFILSSKKLLLSDSGFYLCAWGVLRDSWKYGYTFGSGTRLTVV.